The 32 T cell receptor beta chains below were found in one sample sequenced in a study of cytomegalovirus exposure and HLA in healthy donors. The PCR was carried out with 60 Vbeta primers and 13 Jbeta primers. Sequenced by immunoSEQ multiplex PCR; TCRdb stores in-frame clones only, minus some. The sample includes some 120,000 clones, around 8.5% of them seen just once. The specimen was PBMCs. These receptors were obtained from a man aged 40-50 years in good health and CMV-seronegative.

This clone has a handful of counts. The chain recombines TRBV19 with TRBJ2-3; tentatively, D is TRBD2 (7 bases). Trimming removed 7 bases at V and 8 bases at J, with 19 bases between. Germline CDR1 is LNHDA and CDR2 is SQIVND (reference sequence). The CDR3 is 14 residues long. DNA for the CDR3: TGTGCCAGTAAGATGGGGGGGCCCCTTGGTACGCAGTATTTT. Its translation: CASKMGGPLGTQYF.

The CDR3 loop reads CASSLAGQGSEKLFF. CDR3 DNA: TGTGCCAGCAGCTTGGCGGGACAGGGCTCTGAAAAACTGTTTTTT. The J gene is TRBJ1-4, the V gene TRBV5-4; 9 positions agree with TRBD1. This CDR3 is 15 amino acids long. With 0 bases clipped from V and 7 bases from J, the junction kept 4 bases outside the gene matches. Germline V CDR1 and CDR2: SGHNT, YYREEE (reference sequence). Looking up the rest from reference TRBV5-4 and TRBJ1-4 gives the full variable domain: ETGVTQSPTHLIKTRGQQVTLRCSSQSGHNTVSWYQQALGQGPQFIFQYYREEENGRGNFPPRFSGLQFPNYSSELNVNALELDDSALYLCASSLAGQGSEKLFFGSGTQLSVL.

This clone was seen only a few times. The V and J genes are TRBV5-6 and TRBJ2-7; tentatively, D is TRBD2 (7 bases). This CDR3 contains 15 residues. V was shortened by 0 bases and J by 4 bases, with 14 bases between the two germline ends. Germline CDR1 is SGHDT and CDR2 is YYEEEE. CDR3 sequence (DNA): TGTGCCAGCAGCTTGGTCTCGGGGGGCGGGTACGAGCAGTACTTC. Amino acids: CASSLVSGGGYEQYF. The whole variable domain, filled in from reference TRBV5-6 and TRBJ2-7, reads DAGVTQSPTHLIKTRGQQVTLRCSPKSGHDTVSWYQQALGQGPQFIFQYYEEEERQRGNFPDRFSGHQFPNYSSELNVNALLLGDSALYLCASSLVSGGGYEQYFGPGTRLTVT.

There are a few counts of this clone. The rearrangement links TRBV15 to TRBJ2-1, with a tentative D call TRBD2 (6 bases). From germline, CDR1 is LNHNV and CDR2 YYDKDF (reference sequence). V was pared by 0 bases and J by 8 bases, with 14 bases between. The CDR3 is made up of 15 amino acids. The CDR3 protein is CATSRDPLSGDEQFF. For the CDR3, the DNA is TGTGCCACCAGCAGAGATCCCCTTTCGGGGGATGAGCAGTTCTTC.

This clone showed up just a few times. The chain couples TRBV9 to TRBJ1-2; D is perhaps TRBD1 (6 bases). The CDR3 has 15 residues. V lost 0 bases, J lost 4 bases, and 13 bases lay in between. Germline values: CDR1 SGDLS, CDR2 YYNGEE. The CDR3 here is CASSVATGTSYGYTF. The CDR3 DNA reads as TGTGCCAGCAGCGTAGCCACAGGGACGAGCTATGGCTACACCTTC.

In this sample, this clone turned up a few times. V usage is TRBV9 and J usage is TRBJ2-2, with D unclear. This CDR3 contains 15 residues. Deletions cut 4 bases from V and 9 bases from J, with 19 bases between. Germline CDR1 SGDLS, CDR2 YYNGEE. This CDR3 is CASSPPLAKPWELFF. CDR3 sequence (DNA): TGTGCCAGCAGCCCCCCCTTAGCTAAACCTTGGGAGCTGTTTTTT.

This clone has just a few counts. The genes are TRBV2 and TRBJ1-2, with 7 bases aligning to TRBD1. This CDR3 has 14 residues. Trimming took 7 bases from V and 2 from J; bases not matched to a gene: 7. Germline values: CDR1 SNHLY, CDR2 FYNNEI. The CDR3 region is CASITRQGNYGYTF. The DNA of the CDR3 is TGTGCCAGCATTACCCGACAGGGAAACTATGGCTACACCTTC.

The V gene is TRBV5-1, the J gene TRBJ1-2; D not resolved. Germline CDR1 is SGHRS and CDR2 is YFSETQ. The length of the CDR3 is 14 residues. Trimming cost V 0 bases and J 2 bases, with 8 bases left between them. This chain's CDR3 is CASSLGQRNYGYTF. The CDR3 DNA sequence: TGCGCCAGCAGCTTGGGACAACGGAACTATGGCTACACCTTC.

The chain couples TRBV6-5 to TRBJ1-1, with D perhaps matching TRBD1 (5 bases). The germline V gene has CDR1 MNHEY and CDR2 SVGAGI. The V end was cut by 5 bases, the J end by 1 base, with 11 bases between. The CDR3 sequence is 14 residues long. The chain's CDR3 is CASSAGPRNTEAFF. The CDR3 region has the DNA TGTGCCAGCAGTGCGGGACCCCGGAACACTGAAGCTTTCTTT.

The J gene is TRBJ1-2, the V gene TRBV30, with no clear D. V shed 1 base and J shed 8 bases, with 20 bases lying between them. The CDR3 length is 15 residues. The germline gives CDR1 GTSNPN, CDR2 SVGIG (reference sequence). In nucleotides, the CDR3 is TGTGCCTGGAGTGCAGGACTTGGGGTCCCGCGGGGCTACACCTTC. This translates into CAWSAGLGVPRGYTF.

The chain uses TRBV5-6 and TRBJ2-1; D may be TRBD2 (5 bases). The CDR3 is made up of 13 amino acids. The germline gives CDR1 SGHDT, CDR2 YYEEEE. With 0 bases removed from V and 9 bases from J, the gap between germline ends came to 10 bases. The chain's CDR3 is CASSLGGIPEQFF. DNA for the CDR3: TGTGCCAGCAGCTTGGGAGGGATCCCTGAGCAGTTCTTC.

Only a few counts were recorded for this clone. The CDR3 nucleotides read TGTGCCAGCAGCCGGAGCCTAGGAGGTAATTCACCCCTCCACTTT. It translates to CASSRSLGGNSPLHF. The chain couples TRBV6-5 to TRBJ1-6; D remains ambiguous. The CDR3 spans 15 residues. Germline CDR1 MNHEY, CDR2 SVGAGI. Trimming removed 6 bases from V and 6 bases from J, with 15 bases in between.

A few counts support this clone. The chain has TRBV10-3 and TRBJ1-1; D is perhaps TRBD1 (5 bases). CDR3 length: 13 residues. The ends were cut back, 5 bases at V and 4 bases at J, with 11 bases in the middle. In germline, CDR1 is ENHRY, CDR2 SYGVKD. The CDR3 DNA is TGTGCCATCAGTATGACGGGGGGCACTGAAGCTTTCTTT. Protein product: CAISMTGGTEAFF.

This clone was recorded a few times. V usage is TRBV28 and J usage is TRBJ2-2; 9 bases map to TRBD1. The V gene end was trimmed by 5 bases and the J gene end by 5 bases; junction bases not matched to a gene: 6. CDR1 and CDR2 from the germline V gene are MDHEN and SYDVKM. The CDR3 contains 15 residues. CDR3 bases: TGTGCCAGCAGTGTACAGGGGGCGGCGACCGGGGAGCTGTTTTTT. It encodes CASSVQGAATGELFF.

This clone was counted only a few times. Here the CDR3 DNA reads TGTGCCAGCAGCTTAGCACAGGGGAGGAGTAATTCACCCCTCCACTTT. This sequence encodes CASSLAQGRSNSPLHF. The gene calls are TRBV7-9 and TRBJ1-6; 7 nucleotides align to TRBD1. V lost 0 bases and J lost 6; bases outside the gene matches: 5. This CDR3 comprises 16 residues. Germline V lookup: CDR1 SEHNR, CDR2 FQNEAQ (reference sequence).

The chain combines TRBV5-1 with TRBJ2-1, with D tentatively TRBD1 (6 bases). Germline assignment: CDR1 SGHRS and CDR2 YFSETQ. V lost 0 bases and J lost 9, with 7 bases in between. This CDR3 is 12 amino acids long. The CDR3 DNA reads TGCGCCAGCAGCTTGGAAGGGGGTGAGCAGTTCTTC. It is translated as CASSLEGGEQFF.

This clone turned up a few times. The chain recombines TRBV27 with TRBJ2-3, with D maybe TRBD2 (5 bases). This CDR3 contains 14 residues. V shed 6 bases and J shed 0 bases, with 10 bases lying between them. CDR1 MNHEY and CDR2 SMNVEV come from the germline V gene (reference sequence). Written as DNA, the CDR3 is TGTGCCAGCAGAGCTGAGGGCAGCACAGATACGCAGTATTTT. Protein product: CASRAEGSTDTQYF.

This clone occurred a few times. The gene calls are TRBV4-2 and TRBJ1-1; 7 bases map to TRBD1. This CDR3 comprises 17 residues. The V gene end was trimmed by 3 bases and the J gene end by 7 bases; junction bases not matched to a gene: 17. Germline CDR1 LGHNA, CDR2 YNFKEQ. CDR3 sequence reads: CASSQHPPTGVFDEAFF. CDR3 bases: TGTGCCAGCAGCCAGCACCCTCCTACAGGGGTCTTTGATGAAGCTTTCTTT.

The rearrangement links TRBV5-1 to TRBJ2-7, with 8 bases identical to TRBD1. V shed 3 bases and J 4 bases; nucleotides not matched to a gene: 6. The CDR3 contains 14 residues. Germline V gene data show CDR1 as SGHRS and CDR2 as YFSETQ. CDR3 DNA: TGCGCCAGCAGCTCAGGACAGGGACCTTACGAGCAGTACTTC. This translates into CASSSGQGPYEQYF.

V is TRBV6-5 and J is TRBJ2-7; D perhaps matches TRBD2 (5 bases). The CDR3 consists of 12 residues. In germline, CDR1 is MNHEY, CDR2 SVGAGI. The V end was cut by 6 bases, the J end by 6 bases, with 12 bases between. The CDR3 loop reads CASRSDYLEQYF. The CDR3 DNA reads TGTGCCAGCAGATCTGACTATCTCGAGCAGTACTTC.

This clone was seen only a few times. The chain joins TRBV7-6 to TRBJ1-3; D is possibly TRBD1 (6 bases). In germline, CDR1 is SGHVS, CDR2 FNYEAQ. The CDR3 covers 16 residues. The V gene lost 5 bases and the J gene lost 2 bases, with 16 bases spanning the gap. As DNA, the CDR3 is TGTGCCAGCAGCCGGCTACAGGGTGAGGCTGGAAACACCATATATTTT. Its translation is CASSRLQGEAGNTIYF.

The genes are TRBV5-6 and TRBJ2-5; 12 nucleotides match TRBD1. CDR1 and CDR2 (germline): SGHDT, YYEEEE. V shed 4 bases and J 6 bases; nucleotides not matched to a gene: 7. This CDR3 is built from 15 residues. In DNA form, the CDR3 reads TGTGCCAGCAGCAATGCGGGACAGGGGGCAAAGACCCAGTACTTC. The encoded protein is CASSNAGQGAKTQYF.

This clone was picked up a small number of times. The chain recombines TRBV7-9 with TRBJ2-1; TRBD1 might be the D (5 bases). Trimming left V 6 bases short and J 12 bases short, with 12 bases between. The CDR3 is made up of 11 amino acids. CDR1 SEHNR and CDR2 FQNEAQ come from the germline V gene (reference sequence). CDR3 sequence: CASRSDSLQFF. DNA of the CDR3: TGTGCCAGCAGATCCGACAGCCTGCAGTTCTTC.

This clone was seen a handful of times. The chain carries TRBV5-1 and TRBJ2-3; a possible D gene is TRBD2 (5 bases). CDR3 size: 14 residues. The germline V gene has CDR1 SGHRS and CDR2 YFSETQ. V was pared by 4 bases and J by 0 bases, with 9 bases between. This CDR3 is CASSPRTSTDTQYF. The CDR3 nucleotides read TGCGCCAGCAGCCCCAGGACTAGCACAGATACGCAGTATTTT.

The V call is TRBV7-2, the J call TRBJ2-5; 14 bases are shared with TRBD2. After removal of 5 bases from V and 5 bases from J, the junction contained 7 bases not matched to a gene. The CDR3 has 16 amino acids. Germline CDR1 SGHTA, CDR2 FQGNSA. CDR3 amino acids: CASSNGLAGGVETQYF. The CDR3 nucleotides are TGTGCCAGCAGCAACGGACTAGCGGGGGGCGTGGAGACCCAGTACTTC.

This clone was counted a few times. The rearrangement links TRBV7-9 to TRBJ2-7; the D gene is possibly TRBD1 (5 bases). Germline V gene data show CDR1 as SEHNR and CDR2 as FQNEAQ (reference sequence). V dropped 5 bases and J dropped 6 bases, with 14 bases sitting between them. This CDR3 comprises 13 residues. CDR3 sequence reads: CASSTSSGSEQYF. For the CDR3, the DNA is TGTGCCAGCAGCACGTCATCAGGGTCCGAGCAGTACTTC.

In this sample, this clone turned up a few times. The genes are TRBV14 and TRBJ2-7, with a weak D call TRBD2 (6 bases). CDR1 is SGHDN, CDR2 FVKESK, per germline. Trimming shortened V by 0 bases and J by 7 bases, and 19 bases separated the two germline ends. There are 16 residues in the CDR3. The chain's CDR3 is CASSQDRRERVREQYF. CDR3 DNA: TGTGCCAGCAGCCAAGATAGGAGGGAAAGGGTGCGGGAGCAGTACTTC. The full variable domain, its missing parts supplied by reference TRBV14 and TRBJ2-7, is EAGVTQFPSHSVIEKGQTVTLRCDPISGHDNLYWYRRVMGKEIKFLLHFVKESKQDESGMPNNRFLAERTGGTYSTLKVQPAELEDSGVYFCASSQDRRERVREQYFGPGTRLTVT.

This clone was detected only a few times. The chain links TRBV29-1 to TRBJ1-1, with D unresolved. V gave up 7 bases and J gave up 2 bases, with 8 bases separating them. Germline V gene sequence: CDR1 SQVTM, CDR2 ANQGSEA. The CDR3 length is 11 residues. In DNA, the CDR3 is TGCAGCGGCGGGGAAAACACTGAAGCTTTCTTT. Translated, it gives CSGGENTEAFF.

Only a few counts were recorded for this clone. The chain recombines TRBV29-1 with TRBJ1-2; D unclear. CDR1 is SQVTM and CDR2 is ANQGSEA in the germline V gene. The germline V and J ends were trimmed by 7 bases and 8 bases, with 11 bases remaining between them. The CDR3 is made up of 10 amino acids. The CDR3 coding sequence is TGCAGCGACGGGAGCGGAGGCTACACCTTC. This translates into CSDGSGGYTF.

The rearrangement joins TRBV5-1 to TRBJ2-7; the match to TRBD2 covers 7 bases. Germline CDR1 and CDR2: SGHRS and YFSETQ. The CDR3 spans 12 residues. The V and J ends lost 2 bases and 7 bases, in that order; junction bases with no gene match: 3. The CDR3 region is CASSLAGQEQYF. The CDR3 coding sequence is TGCGCCAGCAGCTTAGCGGGGCAGGAGCAGTACTTC.

This clone was observed a few times. This rearrangement joins TRBV7-9 to TRBJ2-5; 10 nucleotides line up with TRBD1. The J call may be wrong; the DNA end is better matched by TRBJ2-7. The CDR3 has 14 residues. Germline loops: CDR1 SEHNR, CDR2 FQNEAQ (reference sequence). Written as DNA, the CDR3 is TGTGCCAGCACCACAGGACAGGGGGTAAACGAGCAGTACTTC. Translated, it gives CASTTGQGVNEQYF.

The chain combines TRBV7-9 with TRBJ1-5; D unresolved. The CDR3 spans 12 residues. Germline V gives CDR1 SEHNR, CDR2 FQNEAQ (reference sequence). V lost 5 bases and J 10 bases, leaving 12 bases between the germline ends. Written as DNA, the CDR3 is TGTGCCAGCAGCCTCGACATCGCTCCCCAGCATTTT. Amino acids: CASSLDIAPQHF.